This TCR beta chain was profiled in a study of cytomegalovirus exposure and HLA in healthy donors. General study points: TCR beta sequences reportedly predicted most subjects' HLA-A and HLA-B alleles accurately. The study recorded 150 to 200 TCR beta chains that were cytomegalovirus-associated.

Details on this clone: What it recognizes is unknown.

The PCR ran on 60 Vbeta and 13 Jbeta primers. Clones were read by immunoSEQ multiplex PCR, and TCRdb kept only the in-frame ones, dropping some. The data contain about 190,000 clones, roughly 80% of them seen just once; the ten biggest clones take up approximately 0.26%. Trimming took off 0 bases at V and 10 bases at J, with 12 bases between the two ends. The CDR3 contains 13 residues. The V gene's germline CDR1 is KGHSH and CDR2 LQKENI. The chain couples TRBV18 to TRBJ1-2, with D hard to call. This clonotype was obtained from a boy aged 10-17 years in good health and CMV-seronegative. Sequences were obtained from PBMCs. The CDR3 spells CASSPPEGSTYTF. CDR3 DNA sequence: TGTGCCAGCTCACCACCTGAGGGCAGTACCTACACCTTC.